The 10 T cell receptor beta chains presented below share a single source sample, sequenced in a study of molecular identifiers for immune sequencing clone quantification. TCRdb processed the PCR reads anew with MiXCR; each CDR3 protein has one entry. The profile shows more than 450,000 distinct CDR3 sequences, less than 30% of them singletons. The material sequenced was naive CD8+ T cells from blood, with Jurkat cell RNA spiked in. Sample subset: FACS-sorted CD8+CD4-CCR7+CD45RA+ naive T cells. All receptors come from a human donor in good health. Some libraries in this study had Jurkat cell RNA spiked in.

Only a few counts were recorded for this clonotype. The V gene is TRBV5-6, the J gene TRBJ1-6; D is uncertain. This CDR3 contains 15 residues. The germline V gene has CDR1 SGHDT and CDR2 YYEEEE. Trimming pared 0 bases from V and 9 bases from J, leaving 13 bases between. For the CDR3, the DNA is TGTGCCAGCAGCTTGGCGGCGACTATCGGTTCACCCCTCCACTTT. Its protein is CASSLAATIGSPLHF.

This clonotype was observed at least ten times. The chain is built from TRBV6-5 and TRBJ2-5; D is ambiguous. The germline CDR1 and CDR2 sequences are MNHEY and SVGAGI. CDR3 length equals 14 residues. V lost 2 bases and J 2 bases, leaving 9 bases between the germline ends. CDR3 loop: CASSYGLRQETQYF. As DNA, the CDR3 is TGTGCCAGCAGTTACGGGCTTCGACAAGAGACCCAGTACTTC.

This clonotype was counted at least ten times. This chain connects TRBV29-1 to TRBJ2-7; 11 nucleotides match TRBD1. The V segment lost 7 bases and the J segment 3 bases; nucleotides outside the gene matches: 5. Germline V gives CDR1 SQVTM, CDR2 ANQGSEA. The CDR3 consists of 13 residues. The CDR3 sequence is CSAYGTGGYEQYF. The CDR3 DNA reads TGCAGCGCGTACGGGACAGGGGGCTACGAGCAGTACTTC.

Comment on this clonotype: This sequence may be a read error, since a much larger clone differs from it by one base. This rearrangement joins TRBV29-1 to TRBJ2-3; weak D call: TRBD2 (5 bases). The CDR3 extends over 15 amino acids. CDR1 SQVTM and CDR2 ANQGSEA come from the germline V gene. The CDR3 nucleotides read TGCGGCTCGGACGTCGGAGGCAGATCCACAGATACGCAGTATTTT. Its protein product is CGSDVGGRSTDTQYF.

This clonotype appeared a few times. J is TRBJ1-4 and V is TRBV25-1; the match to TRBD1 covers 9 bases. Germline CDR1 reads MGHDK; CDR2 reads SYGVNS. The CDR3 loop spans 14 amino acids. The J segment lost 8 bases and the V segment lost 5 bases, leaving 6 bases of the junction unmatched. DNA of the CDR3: TGTGCCAGCAGTTCCGGGACAGGGTGGGAAAAACTGTTTTTT. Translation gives CASSSGTGWEKLFF.

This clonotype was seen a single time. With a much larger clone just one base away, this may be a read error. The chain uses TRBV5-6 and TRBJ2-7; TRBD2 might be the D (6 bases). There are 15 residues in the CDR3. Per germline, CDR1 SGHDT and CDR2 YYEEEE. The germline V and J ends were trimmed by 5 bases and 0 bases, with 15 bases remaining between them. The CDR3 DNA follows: TGTGCCAGCAGAGTATTGGAGGGGCCCTCCTACGAGCAGTACTTC. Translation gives CASRVLEGPSYEQYF.

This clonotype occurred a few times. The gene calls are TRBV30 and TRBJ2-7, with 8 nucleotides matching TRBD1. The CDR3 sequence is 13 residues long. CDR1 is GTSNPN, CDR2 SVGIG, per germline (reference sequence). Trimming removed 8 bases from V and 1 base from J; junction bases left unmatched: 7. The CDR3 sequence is CAGDRGLSYEQYF. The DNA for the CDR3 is TGTGCCGGTGACAGGGGCCTATCCTACGAGCAGTACTTC.

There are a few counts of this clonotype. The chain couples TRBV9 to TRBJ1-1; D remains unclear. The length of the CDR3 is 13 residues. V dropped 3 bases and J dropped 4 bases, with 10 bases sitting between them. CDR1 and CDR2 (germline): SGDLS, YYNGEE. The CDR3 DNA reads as TGTGCCAGCAGCGCGTCTCCGGTCACTGAAGCTTTCTTT. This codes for CASSASPVTEAFF.

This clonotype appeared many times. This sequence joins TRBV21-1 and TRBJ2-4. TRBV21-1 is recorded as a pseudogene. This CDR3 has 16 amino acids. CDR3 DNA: TGTGCCAGCAGCAAATGGACGTATGTAGCCAAAAACATTCAGTACTTC. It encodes CASSKWTYVAKNIQYF.

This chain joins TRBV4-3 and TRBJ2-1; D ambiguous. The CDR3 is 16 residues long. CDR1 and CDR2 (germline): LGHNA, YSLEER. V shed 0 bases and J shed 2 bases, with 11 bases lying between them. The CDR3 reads CASSQEVRAAYNEQFF. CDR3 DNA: TGCGCCAGCAGCCAAGAGGTCCGTGCCGCCTACAATGAGCAGTTCTTC.